This T cell receptor (beta chain) was found in a study of graft-versus-host responses after intestinal transplantation. The overall study: Transplantation in recipients was multivisceral, liver-intestinal, or isolated intestinal. All recipients were given anti-thymocyte globulin induction, and tacrolimus and steroids were then administered for three to four years.

Using immunoSEQ multiplex PCR, the repertoire was profiled, and TCRdb retains in-frame clones only, with some absent. The sample lists about 97,000 clones; approximately 92% were seen once. The CDR3 has 16 residues. Trimming pared 5 bases from V and 2 bases from J, leaving 19 bases between. In germline, CDR1 is MNHEY, CDR2 SMNVEV (reference sequence). Here the sequenced sample was PBMCs, taken about 450 days after intestinal transplant. The V and J genes are TRBV27 and TRBJ2-7, with D possibly TRBD1 on 6 matching bases. The TCR comes from a human patient who received an intestinal transplant, so some T cells may come from the graft donor. The CDR3 region has the DNA TGTGCCAGCAGTCAAAGAGCAAACAGGGTTACCTACGAGCAGTACTTC. This gives the protein CASSQRANRVTYEQYF.